A single T cell receptor (beta chain) is shown here with its context. Original methodology: As immunoSEQ supplied junction-only sequences (without quality scores), filtering differed. Repertoires were generated with immunoSEQ multiplex PCR, while TCRdb's copy carries only in-frame clones and drops some. Clonal size and the V and J genes are those of that table, whereas D and trimming came from the DNA. The sample shows around 2,100,000 clones, approximately 95% of them seen only once. The sample belongs to a study of shared clonotypes between healthy human individuals. The CDR3 runs 11 residues. Trimming pared 5 bases from V and 8 bases from J, leaving 6 bases between. CDR1 is LNHNV and CDR2 is YYDKDF in the germline V gene (reference sequence). The naive CD8 population came from CD45RO-negative cells selected for CCR7, without terminally differentiated effector memory CD45RA+ cells.

This sequence originates from a man between 18 and 29 years old in good health. V is TRBV15 and J is TRBJ1-4; TRBD1 might be the D (5 bases). Sequencing used naive CD8+ T cells sorted from blood. In DNA, the CDR3 is TGTGCCACCAGCGGGGGGGAAAAACTGTTTTTT. Its protein product is CATSGGEKLFF. The whole variable domain, filled in from reference TRBV15 and TRBJ1-4, reads DAMVIQNPRYQVTQFGKPVTLSCSQTLNHNVMYWYQQKSSQAPKLLFHYYDKDFNNEADTPDNFQSRRPNTSFCFLDIRSPGLGDTAMYLCATSGGEKLFFGSGTQLSVL.